The present TCR beta chain was sequenced within a study of STAT5B mutations in CD4+ large granular lymphocyte leukemia. CDR1 is WNHNN and CDR2 is SYGVQD in the germline V gene (reference sequence). Trimming removed 6 bases at V and 4 bases at J, with 21 bases between. The CDR3 runs to 16 residues. In the original workflow: A productive frequency of 2.59 x 10-5 was the lowest detectable. TCRdb's copy holds only in-frame clones and misses some; the assay was immunoSEQ multiplex PCR. Clone size and the V and J calls come from that table; the DNA yielded D and trimming. The sample holds approximately 34,000 clones; about 71% are singletons and the top ten take just under 2%. Study-wide points: Main leukemic clonotypes were patient-specific, but about 25% appeared at low frequency elsewhere. Compared with healthy controls (2/35), patient top clones favored TRBV06 (8/27).

With regard to this clone: The antigen is unknown.

The chain employs TRBV10-1 and TRBJ1-2; no definite D call. Input material: CD4+ T cells from blood buffy coats. This TCR derives from a human donor in good health. CDR3 coding DNA: TGCGCCAGCAGGGCCCCCCACCAGTCGGTAAGCTATGGCTACACCTTC. It yields the protein CASRAPHQSVSYGYTF.